This T cell receptor (beta chain) was captured in a study of cytomegalovirus exposure and HLA in healthy donors. Looked up from germline, CDR1 is SNHLY and CDR2 is FYNNEI. With 4 bases removed from V and 3 bases from J, the gap between germline ends came to 7 bases. This CDR3 region has 12 residues. Use of 60 Vbeta and 13 Jbeta primers characterized the PCR. Sequencing was performed with immunoSEQ multiplex PCR; in TCRdb, only in-frame clones are kept and a portion is missing. The data show around 96,000 clones, over 75% seen once. The sample comprised PBMCs. This receptor was identified in a man between 18 and 29 years old in good health and CMV-seronegative. J is TRBJ2-7 and V is TRBV2; the D gene is possibly TRBD1 (6 bases). The CDR3: CASSGDIYEQYF. Written as DNA, the CDR3 is TGTGCCAGCAGTGGGGACATCTACGAGCAGTACTTC.